One and the same sample provided the 22 T cell receptor beta chains below, sequenced in a study of blood T cell repertoires in COVID-19. The repertoire was sequenced with immunoSEQ multiplex PCR; TCRdb's copy has only in-frame clones and lacks some. Of roughly 200,000 clones in the sample, roughly 80% were seen once. The sequencing input was PBMCs or T cells enriched from blood (not recorded which). The receptors come from a man in his forties or fifties who had recovered from COVID-19.

CDR3 amino acids: CSAEPGQLNTEAFF. Written as DNA, the CDR3 is TGCAGCGCCGAACCGGGACAGTTGAACACTGAAGCTTTCTTT. V usage is TRBV29-1 and J usage is TRBJ1-1; 7 bases agree with TRBD1. J lost 0 bases, V lost 7 bases, and 8 bases had no gene match. Per the germline V gene, CDR1 is SQVTM and CDR2 is ANQGSEA. This CDR3 contains 14 residues.

This chain uses TRBV7-9 with TRBJ2-7, with 9 nucleotides matching TRBD2. Germline-derived CDR1 and CDR2 are SEHNR and FQNEAQ (reference sequence). The CDR3 totals 17 residues. V was clipped by 3 bases and J by 6 bases; unmatched bases: 15. CDR3 sequence (DNA): TGTGCCAGCAGCTTGGGGACTAGCCGAAAAGTACGCCTCGAGCAGTACTTC. It encodes CASSLGTSRKVRLEQYF.

In regard to this clone: Distinct nucleotide sequences in the sample also encode this CDR3. The rearrangement uses TRBV5-1 and TRBJ2-1; 10 bases agree with TRBD2. Losses at the gene ends were 3 bases for V and 0 bases for J; bases not matched to a gene: 0. The CDR3 sequence is 15 residues long. Germline loops: CDR1 SGHRS, CDR2 YFSETQ. CDR3 sequence: CASSSSGGSYNEQFF. CDR3 sequence (DNA): TGCGCCAGCAGCTCTAGCGGGGGCTCCTACAATGAGCAGTTCTTC.

The V call is TRBV27, the J call TRBJ1-2; TRBD1 matches at 7 bases. In germline, CDR1 is MNHEY, CDR2 SMNVEV (reference sequence). This CDR3 has 16 amino acids. V lost 6 bases, J lost 4 bases, and 14 bases stayed unmatched. The CDR3 region is CASSILGQGGLYGYTF. The DNA of the CDR3 is TGTGCCAGCAGCATTTTGGGCCAAGGGGGCCTCTATGGCTACACCTTC.

This clone has only one observation. The chain joins TRBV4-3 to TRBJ2-2; 10 positions match TRBD2. CDR3 length: 19 amino acids. Germline V gene data show CDR1 as LGHNA and CDR2 as YSLEER. Germline trimming cut 0 bases from V and 3 bases from J; bases unmatched to any gene: 10. The CDR3 nucleotides read TGCGCCAGCAGCCAAGAAGGCCTAGCGGGAGCGTCGGACACCGGGGAGCTGTTTTTT. Protein product: CASSQEGLAGASDTGELFF.

V gene TRBV7-8 combines with J gene TRBJ2-7; 10 nucleotides agree with TRBD2. The germline V gene has CDR1 SGHVS and CDR2 FQNEAQ. The CDR3 spans 16 residues. Losses at the gene ends were 1 base for V and 5 bases for J; bases not matched to a gene: 8. The CDR3 region has the DNA TGTGCCAGCAGCTTAGGATCTCTAGCGGGAGTCAACGAGCAGTACGTC. This codes for CASSLGSLAGVNEQYV.

Only one count was recorded for this clone. This chain uses TRBV7-2 with TRBJ2-1; 8 nucleotides agree with TRBD2. Germline CDR1 SGHTA, CDR2 FQGNSA. The CDR3 spans 15 residues. The junction had 7 bases not matched to a gene; V was cut back by 5 bases and J by 4 bases. The CDR3 spells CASSLLAEPYNEQFF. The DNA for the CDR3 is TGTGCCAGCAGCCTACTAGCGGAGCCATACAATGAGCAGTTCTTC.

The chain links TRBV19 to TRBJ2-2; tentatively, D is TRBD2 (6 bases). Per the germline V gene, CDR1 is LNHDA and CDR2 is SQIVND (reference sequence). This CDR3 spans 16 amino acids. Trimming removed 1 base at V and 1 base at J, with 10 bases between. The CDR3 protein is CASSIVGSGNTGELFF. The CDR3 nucleotides are TGTGCCAGTAGTATAGTGGGTAGCGGGAACACCGGGGAGCTGTTTTTT.

This chain connects TRBV19 to TRBJ2-7, with D tentatively TRBD1 (6 bases). V lost 3 bases and J 0 bases, leaving 12 bases between the germline ends. CDR3 size: 15 residues. Germline V gives CDR1 LNHDA, CDR2 SQIVND (reference sequence). DNA for the CDR3: TGTGCCAGTAGTATTCCCGGGACACCCTCCTACGAGCAGTACTTC. Its protein is CASSIPGTPSYEQYF.

The chain combines TRBV19 with TRBJ1-4, with D possibly matching TRBD1 (5 bases). The V and J ends lost 5 bases and 7 bases respectively, with 20 bases between them. The CDR3 runs to 16 residues. The germline V gene has CDR1 LNHDA and CDR2 SQIVND (reference sequence). The CDR3 loop is CASSQATAARLEKLFF. CDR3 DNA sequence: TGTGCCAGTAGTCAAGCGACAGCCGCTCGTCTTGAAAAACTGTTTTTT.

V gene TRBV5-1 combines with J gene TRBJ2-5; D perhaps matches TRBD1 (6 bases). The CDR3 is 14 amino acids. Germline CDR1 is SGHRS and CDR2 is YFSETQ. The V end was cut by 0 bases, the J end by 5 bases, with 11 bases between. CDR3: CASSLGTVGETQYF. The CDR3 coding sequence is TGCGCCAGCAGCTTGGGGACAGTAGGTGAGACCCAGTACTTC.

The CDR3 is CASSPPLEGGDYGYTF. In DNA, the CDR3 is TGTGCCAGCTCTCCTCCTCTCGAGGGTGGAGACTATGGCTACACCTTC. The chain joins TRBV18 to TRBJ1-2; D not resolved. This CDR3 has 16 amino acids. V was trimmed by 6 bases and J by 3 bases, leaving 20 bases between them. In germline, CDR1 is KGHSH, CDR2 LQKENI. Full variable domain (remainder filled in from reference TRBV18 and TRBJ1-2): NAGVMQNPRHLVRRRGQEARLRCSPMKGHSHVYWYRQLPEEGLKFMVYLQKENIIDESGMPKERFSAEFPKEGPSILRIQQVVRGDSAAYFCASSPPLEGGDYGYTFGSGTRLTVV.

This chain uses TRBV5-8 with TRBJ1-2; D is perhaps TRBD1 (5 bases). The CDR3 has 15 amino acids. The V end lost 0 bases, the J end lost 5 bases, and 14 bases lay between the germline ends. CDR1 and CDR2 from the germline V gene are SGHTS and YDEGEE. CDR3 sequence: CASSLAQGSGYGYTF. The CDR3 coding sequence is TGTGCCAGCAGCTTGGCCCAGGGCTCGGGTTATGGCTACACCTTC. Full variable domain (missing parts from reference TRBV5-8 and TRBJ1-2): EAGVTQSPTHLIKTRGQQATLRCSPISGHTSVYWYQQALGLGLQFLLWYDEGEERNRGNFPPRFSGRQFPNYSSELNVNALELEDSALYLCASSLAQGSGYGYTFGSGTRLTVV.

CDR3 in DNA: TGTGCCAGCAGCTTAGGCGGGAGAGCCTACGAGCAGTACGTC. Translating it yields CASSLGGRAYEQYV. The V and J genes are TRBV7-9 and TRBJ2-7, with TRBD2 matching 7 bases. The J segment lost 2 bases and the V segment lost 1 base, leaving 2 bases of the junction unmatched. Per the germline V gene, CDR1 is SEHNR and CDR2 is FQNEAQ (reference sequence). The CDR3 has 14 residues.

The V and J genes are TRBV9 and TRBJ2-7; TRBD1 matches at 7 bases. V lost 4 bases and J lost 6; bases outside the gene matches: 10. CDR3 length equals 14 residues. Germline CDR1 and CDR2: SGDLS and YYNGEE. CDR3 region: CASSWAGGTGEQYF. CDR3 bases: TGTGCCAGCAGCTGGGCAGGGGGTACTGGCGAGCAGTACTTC.

The rearrangement joins TRBV3-1 (or the pseudogene TRBV3-2) to TRBJ2-2; no clear D. There are 14 residues in the CDR3. Trimming removed 4 bases from V and 4 bases from J, with 10 bases in between. CDR1 is LGHDT, CDR2 YNNKEL, per germline (reference sequence). CDR3 region: CASSLTLVTGELFF. CDR3 in DNA: TGTGCCAGCAGCCTCACCCTAGTCACCGGGGAGCTGTTTTTT.

This chain uses TRBV10-2 with TRBJ2-7; 12 nucleotides agree with TRBD2. The length of the CDR3 is 15 residues. The germline V gene encodes CDR1 WSHSY and CDR2 SAAADI. J lost 1 base, V lost 5 bases, and 3 bases had no gene match. CDR3 sequence (DNA): TGCGCCAGCAGTCAAGGACTAGCGGGATCCTACGAGCAGTACTTC. It translates to CASSQGLAGSYEQYF.

The rearrangement uses TRBV7-2 and TRBJ2-1, with 8 bases that match TRBD1. The CDR3 is 15 residues long. Germline V gives CDR1 SGHTA, CDR2 FQGNSA. The V segment lost 4 bases and the J segment 4 bases; nucleotides outside the gene matches: 6. CDR3 nucleotides: TGTGCCAGCAGCTCTACAGGGGGGATTTACAATGAGCAGTTCTTC. It is translated as CASSSTGGIYNEQFF.

This clone was counted once. The chain is built from TRBV6-5 and TRBJ1-2; a possible D gene is TRBD1 (6 bases). The CDR3 is 13 amino acids. Trimming took 6 bases from V and 4 from J, leaving 12 bases between them. Germline V CDR1 and CDR2: MNHEY, SVGAGI. CDR3 amino acids: CASRDSRSYGYTF. The CDR3 coding sequence is TGTGCCAGCAGGGACAGCCGCTCCTATGGCTACACCTTC.

J is TRBJ1-4 and V is TRBV6-5; 8 bases match TRBD1. With 7 bases clipped from V and 7 bases from J, the junction kept 8 bases outside the gene matches. Germline assignment: CDR1 MNHEY and CDR2 SVGAGI. The CDR3 spans 14 residues. In nucleotides, the CDR3 is TGTGCCAGCAACCTTGGACAGGGAGTTGAAAAACTGTTTTTT. Residues: CASNLGQGVEKLFF.

The CDR3 here is CATVGTNTDTQYF. The CDR3 DNA reads as TGTGCCACCGTGGGGACTAACACAGATACGCAGTATTTT. The chain links TRBV7-8 to TRBJ2-3, with TRBD2 identical over 7 bases. J lost 2 bases, V lost 10 bases, and 6 bases had no gene match. This CDR3 has 13 residues. Germline loops: CDR1 SGHVS, CDR2 FQNEAQ. Based on the CDR3 plus reference TRBV7-8 and TRBJ2-3, the full variable domain is GAGVSQSPRYKVAKRGQDVALRCDPISGHVSLFWYQQALGQGPEFLTYFQNEAQLDKSGLPSDRFFAERPEGSVSTLKIQRTQQEDSAVYLCATVGTNTDTQYFGPGTRLTVL.

The rearrangement joins TRBV5-1 to TRBJ2-5; maybe TRBD1 (6 bases). The CDR3 loop spans 14 amino acids. Per germline, CDR1 SGHRS and CDR2 YFSETQ. Between the trimmed V and J ends, which lost 7 bases and 1 base, there was a span of 14 bases. The CDR3, as DNA: TGCGCCAGCGCTGTCGACAGGCCCCAAGAGACCCAGTACTTC. Amino acids: CASAVDRPQETQYF.